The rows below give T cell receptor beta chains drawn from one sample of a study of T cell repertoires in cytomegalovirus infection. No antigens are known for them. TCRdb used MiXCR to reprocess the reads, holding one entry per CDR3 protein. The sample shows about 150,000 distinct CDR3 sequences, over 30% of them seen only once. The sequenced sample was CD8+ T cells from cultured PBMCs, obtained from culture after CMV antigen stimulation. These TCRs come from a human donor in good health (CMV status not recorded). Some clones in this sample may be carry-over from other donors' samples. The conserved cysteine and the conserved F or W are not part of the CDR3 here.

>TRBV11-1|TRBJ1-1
ASSLQDYTEAF
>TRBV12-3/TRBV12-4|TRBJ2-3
ASSFNVLAGYTDTQY
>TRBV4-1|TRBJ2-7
ASSQGGDRATYEQY
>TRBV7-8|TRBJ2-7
ASSSGWGRIYEQY
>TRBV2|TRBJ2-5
ASTLGTDHQETQY
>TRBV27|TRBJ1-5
ASSLASWQPQH
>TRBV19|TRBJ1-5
ASSISGDSNQPQH
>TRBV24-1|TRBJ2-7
ATSEPPRPYEQY
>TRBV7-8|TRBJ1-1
ASSLAYLNTEAF
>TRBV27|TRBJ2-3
ASSLRTGGGSDTQY
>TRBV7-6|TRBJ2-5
ASSLGAQTQETQY
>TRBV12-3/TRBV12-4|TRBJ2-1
ASTLPGTSAYNEQF
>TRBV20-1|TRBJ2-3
SAIGGLAGAPMNTDTQY
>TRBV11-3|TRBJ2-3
ASSSVVGRGTSTDTQY
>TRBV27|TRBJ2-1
ASSLSSVNEQF
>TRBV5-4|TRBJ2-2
ASSNGRDTGELF